Listed here are 9 T cell receptor beta chains from one sample, sequenced in a study of metastatic and nonmetastatic thyroid tumors. None of the patients had undergone any treatment ahead of thyroid surgery. TCRdb called clones again from the PCR reads with MiXCR. The sample contains some 38,000 clones, about 13% of which appear only once. Source material: blood. These receptors originate from a female donor with papillary thyroid cancer or a benign thyroid nodule (not recorded which). Some clones in this sample may be carry-over from other donors' samples.

This clone was recorded many times. CDR3 nucleotide sequence: TGTGCCAGCAGCCAAGATCTTGGGCTAATGGGCCACGAGCAGTACTTC. Translated, it gives CASSQDLGLMGHEQYF. V gene TRBV4-2 combines with J gene TRBJ2-7, with D hard to call. Trimming shortened V by 0 bases and J by 5 bases, and 17 bases separated the two germline ends. This CDR3 spans 16 amino acids. Germline assignment: CDR1 LGHNA and CDR2 YNFKEQ.

This clone was detected many times. Other DNA variants within this sample encode the same CDR3. This chain connects TRBV10-1 to TRBJ2-5; D unresolved. CDR1 and CDR2 from the germline V gene are WNHNN and SYGVQD (reference sequence). V lost 3 bases to trimming and J lost 4 bases, with 12 bases between them. This CDR3 has 14 residues. The CDR3 DNA follows: TGCGCCAGCAGTGAAGACCCCTCGCGAGAGACCCAGTACTTC. Translation: CASSEDPSRETQYF.

Notes on this clone: A much larger clone differs by one base, so this may be a read error. The sample has other DNA sequences that encode this CDR3 too. The chain employs TRBV30 and TRBJ2-3; a weak D match, TRBD2 (6 bases). The CDR3 is 14 residues long. Per the germline V gene, CDR1 is GTSNPN and CDR2 is SVGIG (reference sequence). V lost 3 bases to trimming and J lost 4 bases, with 14 bases between them. The CDR3 loop reads CAWRRRGSPDTQYF. Written as DNA, the CDR3 is TGTGCCTGGAGGAGGAGGGGTTCACCAGATACGCAGTATTTT. Variable domain in full (rest from reference TRBV30 and TRBJ2-3): SQTIHQWPATLVQPVGSPLSLECTVEGTSNPNLYWYRQAAGRGLQLLFYSVGIGQISSEVPQNLSASRPQDRQFILSSKKLLLSDSGFYLCAWRRRGSPDTQYFGPGTRLTVL.

This clone was seen many times. This chain uses TRBV27 with TRBJ1-2; D is undetermined. The V end lost 4 bases, the J end lost 3 bases, and 12 bases lay between the germline ends. Germline CDR1 is MNHEY and CDR2 is SMNVEV (reference sequence). This CDR3 comprises 14 residues. The CDR3 DNA reads as TGTGCCAGCAGTTGGAGACGGGAAGACTATGGCTACACCTTC. This translates into CASSWRREDYGYTF.

This clone was seen many times. The chain uses TRBV11-3 and TRBJ2-1; a possible D gene is TRBD2 (6 bases). Germline V gene sequence: CDR1 SGHNT, CDR2 YENEEA. This CDR3 has 12 amino acids. Trimming stripped 4 bases from V and 7 bases from J, with 8 bases between. CDR3 nucleotides: TGTGCCAGCAGCTCCCGGGGGAATGAGCAGTTCTTC. This sequence encodes CASSSRGNEQFF.

At least ten counts were recorded for this clone. This chain joins TRBV20-1 and TRBJ1-3, with D possibly TRBD1 on 5 matching bases. The V end lost 6 bases, the J end lost 2 bases, and 14 bases lay between the germline ends. The CDR3 is made up of 14 amino acids. Germline V gene lookup returns CDR1 DFQATT and CDR2 SNEGSKA (reference sequence). CDR3 protein: CSAPAGGTGNTIYF. CDR3 sequence (DNA): TGCAGTGCCCCGGCCGGGGGAACTGGAAACACCATATATTTT.

The J gene is TRBJ2-2, the V gene TRBV12-3 or TRBV12-4, with 12 nucleotides matching TRBD2. J was trimmed by 7 bases and V by 5 bases; bases with no gene match: 8. The CDR3 length is 16 residues. The CDR3 reads CASSRGLAGLGGELFF. As DNA, the CDR3 is TGTGCCAGCAGTCGCGGACTAGCGGGGCTAGGCGGGGAGCTGTTTTTT.

At least ten counts were recorded for this clone. V gene TRBV3-1 combines with J gene TRBJ2-3; no definite D call. Germline V lookup: CDR1 LGHDT, CDR2 YNNKEL (reference sequence). The ends were cut back, 7 bases at V and 3 bases at J, with 5 bases in the middle. This CDR3 contains 11 residues. The CDR3 reads CASTNTDTQYF. The CDR3 DNA is TGTGCCAGCACAAATACAGATACGCAGTATTTT.

In this sample, this clone turned up many times. Other DNA sequences in this specimen translate into the identical CDR3. The chain uses TRBV7-6 and TRBJ2-7; 8 nucleotides match TRBD2. The CDR3 contains 14 residues. CDR1 SGHVS and CDR2 FNYEAQ come from the germline V gene. The V and J ends lost 6 bases and 6 bases, in that order; junction bases with no gene match: 10. CDR3 amino acids: CASSLSTGGSEQYF. The DNA for the CDR3 is TGTGCCAGCAGTCTTAGTACGGGGGGGAGCGAGCAGTACTTC.